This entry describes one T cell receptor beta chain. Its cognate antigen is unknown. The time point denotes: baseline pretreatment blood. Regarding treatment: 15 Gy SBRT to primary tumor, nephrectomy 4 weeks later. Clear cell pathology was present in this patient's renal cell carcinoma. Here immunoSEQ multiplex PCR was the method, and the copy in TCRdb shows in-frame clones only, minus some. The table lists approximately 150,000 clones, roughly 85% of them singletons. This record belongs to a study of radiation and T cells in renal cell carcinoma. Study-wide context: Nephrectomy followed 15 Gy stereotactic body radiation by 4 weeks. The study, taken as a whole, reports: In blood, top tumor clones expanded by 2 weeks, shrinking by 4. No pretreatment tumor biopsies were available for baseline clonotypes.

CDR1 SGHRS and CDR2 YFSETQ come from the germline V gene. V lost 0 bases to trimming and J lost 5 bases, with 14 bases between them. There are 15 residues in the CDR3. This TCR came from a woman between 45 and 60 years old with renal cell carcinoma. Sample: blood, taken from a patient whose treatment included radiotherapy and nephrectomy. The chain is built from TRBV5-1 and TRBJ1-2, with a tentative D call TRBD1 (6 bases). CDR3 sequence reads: CASSLGTGNGYGYTF. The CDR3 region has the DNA TGCGCCAGCAGCTTGGGTACAGGGAATGGGTATGGCTACACCTTC.